Here is one T cell receptor (beta chain) with its context. There is no known antigen for this receptor. No base qualities exist here, and no much larger clone lies one base off it. The CDR3 covers 12 residues, taking in both the cysteine and the phenylalanine. Left in the record is the CDR3 DNA by itself, 36 bases read in frame from the first base. Trimming takes 11 bases from V and 5 bases from J, and the germline ends sit 15 bases apart. Taken from the germline V gene, the CDR1 and CDR2 loops are MDHEN and SYDVKM. Library prep was done by the immunoSEQ multiplex PCR assay. T cell repertoires were profiled by deep sequencing of rearranged TCR beta loci, alongside multiparametric flow cytometry. Not all clones reach the TCRdb copy of this immuneACCESS table, which keeps in-frame sequences only. Checked studies attribute under half of the gap to unresolved V genes and leave the rest unexplained. This sample lists 28,000 or so clones; around 85% were detected once. Roughly 5.2% of the sample comes from the top ten.

These data are taken from a study of lymphopenia after photon versus proton radiotherapy (dated by TCRdb to 2018 to 2020). About the study as a whole: The study compared the immunological effects of photon versus proton radiation therapy in patients with gastrointestinal tumors who developed high-grade lymphopenia. A cohort of 20 patients with gastrointestinal tumors who received either photon or proton therapy and subsequently developed lymphopenia was included. The study was designed to characterize how the impact on the immune system differs between the two radiation modalities. Overall results and qualifications from the work: Across the cohort, among patients who died, a greater drop in TCR diversity after the nadir was inversely correlated with overall survival time. The survival association was examined only in patients who died, and the authors described better survival with proton therapy as a possibility, not as a demonstrated result. Relative stability during treatment was observed in proton-treated patients, whereas loss of naive T cells and TCR diversity and gain of effector/memory populations were observed in photon-treated patients. After the lymphocyte count nadir, repertoires from photon-treated patients showed oligoclonal expansion, particularly of CD8+ Temra cells, and this expansion drove the decline in diversity.

This TCR was sampled from a man aged 25 to 40 with gastric cancer. This chain is built from TRBV28 and TRBJ2-5; D gene: possibly TRBD2, on 5 matching bases. Sequencing used peripheral blood, obtained from a patient treated with photon-based radiotherapy. CDR3 sequence: CASLGVQETQYF. The DNA is TGTGCCTCCCTGGGAGTACAGGAGACCCAGTACTTC.